What follows are 31 T cell receptor beta chains derived from one specimen sequenced in a study of cytomegalovirus exposure and HLA in healthy donors. Researchers ran the PCR with 60 Vbeta and 13 Jbeta primers. TCRdb's copy holds only in-frame clones and misses some; the assay was immunoSEQ multiplex PCR. The specimen's table records some 120,000 clones. The sequencing sample was made of PBMCs. The receptors stem from a man in his forties in good health and CMV-seropositive.

The rearrangement uses TRBV6-5 and TRBJ2-5, with D tentatively TRBD1 (6 bases). The DNA matches TRBJ2-7 better at its end, which makes the J call doubtful. This CDR3 has 14 amino acids. Germline CDR1 reads MNHEY; CDR2 reads SVGAGI. Here the CDR3 reads CASSRTARSYEQYF. The CDR3 DNA reads as TGTGCCAGCAGCCGGACAGCTCGATCCTACGAGCAGTACTTC.

CDR3 loop: CASSYSQENTEAFF. The CDR3 nucleotides read TGTGCCAGCAGTTACAGTCAGGAGAACACTGAAGCTTTCTTT. This sequence joins TRBV6-5 and TRBJ1-1; D ambiguous. Germline V gene lookup returns CDR1 MNHEY and CDR2 SVGAGI. V lost 2 bases and J lost 1, with 8 bases in between. This CDR3 spans 14 amino acids.

V gene TRBV11-2 combines with J gene TRBJ2-3, with a tentative D call TRBD2 (6 bases). The germline CDR1 and CDR2 sequences are SGHAT and FQNNGV. The V end lost 2 bases, the J end lost 7 bases, and 13 bases lay between the germline ends. The CDR3 is 14 residues long. DNA of the CDR3: TGTGCCAGCAGCTTACCAGCGGGTGGACATACGCAGTATTTT. Protein product: CASSLPAGGHTQYF.

The chain joins TRBV10-3 to TRBJ2-6, with 11 positions matching TRBD2. V shed 6 bases and J 0 bases; nucleotides not matched to a gene: 4. The germline V gene encodes CDR1 ENHRY and CDR2 SYGVKD. This CDR3 contains 17 residues. This CDR3 reads CAISPGLAVSGANVLTF. Written as DNA, the CDR3 is TGTGCCATCAGCCCGGGACTAGCGGTCTCTGGGGCCAACGTCCTGACTTTC.

The chain combines TRBV5-1 with TRBJ1-1; no reliable D call. CDR3 length: 15 amino acids. Trimming removed 0 bases at V and 1 base at J, with 10 bases between. Germline values: CDR1 SGHRS, CDR2 YFSETQ. CDR3 sequence reads: CASSLASERNTEAFF. The CDR3 region has the DNA TGCGCCAGCAGCTTGGCCAGCGAGAGGAACACTGAAGCTTTCTTT. The full variable domain, with the rest looked up from reference TRBV5-1 and TRBJ1-1, is KAGVTQTPRYLIKTRGQQVTLSCSPISGHRSVSWYQQTPGQGLQFLFEYFSETQRNKGNFPGRFSGRQFSNSRSEMNVSTLELGDSALYLCASSLASERNTEAFFGQGTRLTVV.

The rearrangement joins TRBV4-2 to TRBJ2-2; a weak D match, TRBD1 (5 bases). The V gene's germline CDR1 is LGHNA and CDR2 YNFKEQ. The CDR3 is 13 amino acids. The V and J ends lost 5 bases and 3 bases respectively, with 7 bases between them. The CDR3 DNA reads as TGTGCCAGCAGCAAACAGGACACCGGGGAGCTGTTTTTT. It specifies CASSKQDTGELFF.

The CDR3 sequence: CASSFLYRDMNTEAFF. CDR3 DNA: TGTGCCAGCAGTTTCCTGTACAGGGACATGAACACTGAAGCTTTCTTT. The chain carries TRBV6-5 and TRBJ1-1; tentative D call: TRBD1 (6 bases). V was cut by 4 bases and J by 0 bases, with 15 bases left in between. Germline CDR1 reads MNHEY; CDR2 reads SVGAGI. The CDR3 sequence is 16 residues long.

The chain is built from TRBV28 and TRBJ1-1; 7 nucleotides line up with TRBD1. CDR3 length: 14 residues. Unmatched junction bases numbered 5, after V lost 6 bases and J lost 1 base. Germline assignment: CDR1 MDHEN and CDR2 SYDVKM. In nucleotides, the CDR3 is TGTGCCAGCAGAGACAGGGACCCGAACACTGAAGCTTTCTTT. Amino acid sequence: CASRDRDPNTEAFF.

The chain carries TRBV5-8 and TRBJ1-1; 10 bases agree with TRBD1. After removal of 4 bases from V and 4 bases from J, the junction contained 4 bases not matched to a gene. CDR1 SGHTS and CDR2 YDEGEE come from the germline V gene. The CDR3 contains 14 residues. The DNA for the CDR3 is TGTGCCAGCAGCGTATGGACAGGGGGCACTGAAGCTTTCTTT. It specifies CASSVWTGGTEAFF.

Notes on this clone: Other DNA sequences in the same sample also yield this CDR3. The rearrangement uses TRBV7-4 and TRBJ1-1; 7 bases agree with TRBD1. The J segment lost 1 base and the V segment lost 3 bases, leaving 2 bases of the junction unmatched. Germline assignment: CDR1 SGHVT and CDR2 SQSDAQ. The CDR3 loop spans 14 amino acids. The CDR3 reads CASSFRGRNTEAFF. The CDR3 region has the DNA TGTGCCAGCAGCTTCAGGGGGAGGAACACTGAAGCTTTCTTT.

The genes are TRBV18 and TRBJ1-5; D perhaps matches TRBD1 (5 bases). Germline V gene sequence: CDR1 KGHSH, CDR2 LQKENI. This CDR3 has 14 amino acids. The V end was cut by 6 bases, the J end by 6 bases, with 15 bases between. CDR3 nucleotides: TGTGCCAGCTCCCAAACCGGGGGGAGTCAGCCCCAGCATTTT. It specifies CASSQTGGSQPQHF.

V is TRBV28 and J is TRBJ2-7, with D perhaps TRBD1 (5 bases). Per germline, CDR1 MDHEN and CDR2 SYDVKM. The CDR3 contains 17 residues. Trimming cost V 6 bases and J 0 bases, with 21 bases left between them. The CDR3 spells CASSLLPETEYSYEQYF. The CDR3 nucleotides are TGTGCCAGCAGCCTACTTCCCGAGACAGAGTACTCCTACGAGCAGTACTTC.

The chain employs TRBV28 and TRBJ2-1; 9 nucleotides agree with TRBD1. With V trimmed by 8 bases and J by 6 bases, 11 bases remained unmatched. Germline CDR1 and CDR2: MDHEN and SYDVKM. There are 15 residues in the CDR3. The CDR3: CASLSGQGILNEQFF. CDR3 nucleotides: TGTGCCAGCCTCTCGGGACAGGGAATCCTCAATGAGCAGTTCTTC.

The V gene is TRBV19, the J gene TRBJ2-7, with 10 bases matching TRBD1. The J segment lost 2 bases and the V segment lost 7 bases, leaving 8 bases of the junction unmatched. The CDR3 contains 15 residues. Germline V gene data show CDR1 as LNHDA and CDR2 as SQIVND (reference sequence). The CDR3 spells CASTLKGQGTYEQYF. The CDR3 DNA reads TGTGCCAGTACCCTGAAGGGACAGGGGACCTACGAGCAGTACTTC.

The rearrangement uses TRBV10-3 and TRBJ2-5; 7 nucleotides match TRBD2. CDR3 length: 12 amino acids. The germline CDR1 and CDR2 sequences are ENHRY and SYGVKD. With V trimmed by 6 bases and J by 7 bases, 5 bases remained unmatched. This chain's CDR3 is CAIREGRATQYF. The CDR3 DNA reads as TGTGCCATCAGGGAGGGGAGGGCGACCCAGTACTTC.

V is TRBV6-5 and J is TRBJ1-5; 7 bases are a match to TRBD1. Trimming removed 7 bases from V and 2 bases from J; junction bases left unmatched: 2. From germline, CDR1 is MNHEY and CDR2 SVGAGI. The CDR3 is 13 residues long. The CDR3 nucleotides read TGTGCCAGCACCAGGGGGGGCAATCAGCCCCAGCATTTT. As protein: CASTRGGNQPQHF.

This chain joins TRBV19 and TRBJ1-5; D uncertain. Looked up from germline, CDR1 is LNHDA and CDR2 is SQIVND (reference sequence). This CDR3 is 12 amino acids long. Between the trimmed V and J ends, which lost 7 bases and 5 bases, there was a span of 9 bases. The CDR3 DNA is TGTGCCAGTAACTCTCGGGATCAGCCCCAGCATTTT. This gives the protein CASNSRDQPQHF.

The chain couples TRBV30 to TRBJ1-1; D is uncertain. Germline CDR1 reads GTSNPN; CDR2 reads SVGIG (reference sequence). The CDR3 runs to 12 residues. The V gene lost 0 bases and the J gene lost 5 bases, with 7 bases spanning the gap. CDR3 bases: TGTGCCTGGAGTGTTGGCAGGACTGAAGCTTTCTTT. The encoded protein is CAWSVGRTEAFF.

The J gene is TRBJ1-3, the V gene TRBV2, with 8 bases lining up with TRBD1. The germline CDR1 and CDR2 sequences are SNHLY and FYNNEI. Unmatched junction bases numbered 5, after V lost 5 bases and J lost 2 bases. The CDR3 extends over 15 amino acids. This chain's CDR3 is CASSPIRGPGNTIYF. The CDR3 region has the DNA TGTGCCAGCAGTCCTATCAGGGGGCCTGGAAACACCATATATTTT.

The chain joins TRBV30 to TRBJ2-7; unclear D gene. Looked up from germline, CDR1 is GTSNPN and CDR2 is SVGIG (reference sequence). CDR3 size: 13 residues. Between the trimmed V and J ends, which lost 2 bases and 2 bases, there was a span of 10 bases. CDR3 bases: TGTGCCTGGAGTCCCGGTTCCACCTACGAGCAGTACTTC. This codes for CAWSPGSTYEQYF. Looking up the rest from reference TRBV30 and TRBJ2-7 gives the full variable domain: SQTIHQWPATLVQPVGSPLSLECTVEGTSNPNLYWYRQAAGRGLQLLFYSVGIGQISSEVPQNLSASRPQDRQFILSSKKLLLSDSGFYLCAWSPGSTYEQYFGPGTRLTVT.

This sequence joins TRBV5-1 and TRBJ2-5; 7 bases agree with TRBD1. The trim removed 0 bases at V and 4 bases at J, leaving 6 bases unmatched. CDR1 and CDR2 from the germline V gene are SGHRS and YFSETQ. This CDR3 is 15 amino acids long. CDR3 DNA sequence: TGCGCCAGCAGCTTGGCCACGACAGGGATAGAGACCCAGTACTTC. Residues: CASSLATTGIETQYF.

The gene calls are TRBV11-2 and TRBJ2-7; D uncertain. Germline values: CDR1 SGHAT, CDR2 FQNNGV. V dropped 1 base and J dropped 3 bases, with 13 bases sitting between them. CDR3 length equals 15 residues. In DNA, the CDR3 is TGTGCCAGCAGCTTAGGTACCGGGTTAGGCTACGAGCAGTACTTC. This gives the protein CASSLGTGLGYEQYF.

This chain uses TRBV2 with TRBJ2-5; a possible D gene is TRBD2 (5 bases). The CDR3 length is 14 residues. V lost 6 bases, J lost 5 bases, and 16 bases lay in between. Germline CDR1 SNHLY, CDR2 FYNNEI. The CDR3 protein is CASSVVALGETQYF. The CDR3, as DNA: TGTGCCAGCAGCGTGGTCGCACTAGGGGAGACCCAGTACTTC.

This chain links TRBV30 with TRBJ2-1, with D maybe TRBD2 (6 bases). This CDR3 has 15 amino acids. Germline assignment: CDR1 GTSNPN and CDR2 SVGIG (reference sequence). V gave up 4 bases and J gave up 5 bases, with 18 bases separating them. CDR3 sequence: CAWKVAGSRNNEQFF. Here the CDR3 DNA reads TGTGCCTGGAAGGTGGCGGGATCCAGAAACAATGAGCAGTTCTTC.

This rearrangement joins TRBV6-4 to TRBJ2-1, with 11 bases that match TRBD1. CDR3 length equals 15 residues. J was trimmed by 4 bases and V by 3 bases; bases with no gene match: 2. From germline, CDR1 is MRHNA and CDR2 SNTAGT. CDR3 loop: CASSEGTGGYNEQFF. The CDR3 DNA reads as TGTGCCAGCAGTGAAGGGACAGGGGGGTACAATGAGCAGTTCTTC.

This chain links TRBV7-9 with TRBJ1-4; 9 bases line up with TRBD1. This CDR3 comprises 14 residues. The V gene's germline CDR1 is SEHNR and CDR2 FQNEAQ (reference sequence). V trimming: 5 bases; J trimming: 11 bases; junction bases outside the gene matches: 9. The CDR3 loop is CASSQRDRAGKLFF. CDR3 sequence (DNA): TGTGCCAGCAGCCAACGGGACAGGGCCGGGAAACTGTTTTTT. Full variable domain (outside the CDR3, taken from reference TRBV7-9 and TRBJ1-4): DTGVSQNPRHKITKRGQNVTFRCDPISEHNRLYWYRQTLGQGPEFLTYFQNEAQLEKSRLLSDRFSAERPKGSFSTLEIQRTEQGDSAMYLCASSQRDRAGKLFFGSGTQLSVL.

The chain employs TRBV5-4 and TRBJ2-5, with D maybe TRBD2 (5 bases). The CDR3 is 15 amino acids. Deletions cut 0 bases from V and 5 bases from J, with 14 bases between. Germline loops: CDR1 SGHNT, CDR2 YYREEE (reference sequence). CDR3 in amino acids: CASSLGLATEETQYF. The CDR3 nucleotides read TGTGCCAGCAGCTTGGGTCTAGCAACAGAGGAGACCCAGTACTTC.

The CDR3 bases are TGTGCCAGCAGTTTAGGGACTAGTAGGAGTGAGCAGTTCTTC. Translation: CASSLGTSRSEQFF. This sequence joins TRBV27 and TRBJ2-1; TRBD2 matches at 8 bases. The CDR3 totals 14 residues. Trimming took 2 bases from V and 9 from J; bases not matched to a gene: 6. CDR1 is MNHEY, CDR2 SMNVEV, per germline (reference sequence).

The rearrangement links TRBV5-6 to TRBJ2-2, with D possibly matching TRBD1 (5 bases). Germline values: CDR1 SGHDT, CDR2 YYEEEE. Trimming stripped 4 bases from V and 3 bases from J, with 16 bases between. This CDR3 has 16 residues. The CDR3 coding sequence is TGTGCCAGCAGCCTCCCCAAAGGGGTGGACACCGGGGAGCTGTTTTTT. It translates to CASSLPKGVDTGELFF.

The chain has TRBV2 and TRBJ1-2; 7 bases are shared with TRBD1. The germline V gene has CDR1 SNHLY and CDR2 FYNNEI. The ends lost 6 bases at V and 3 bases at J; junction bases unmatched: 7. The CDR3 spans 14 residues. CDR3 region: CASSRQGPHYGYTF. DNA of the CDR3: TGTGCCAGCAGCCGACAGGGACCCCACTATGGCTACACCTTC.

The chain is built from TRBV2 and TRBJ2-5; unclear D gene. CDR3 length equals 11 residues. V was shortened by 7 bases and J by 5 bases, with 8 bases between the two germline ends. Per germline, CDR1 SNHLY and CDR2 FYNNEI. As DNA, the CDR3 is TGTGCCAGCAACTTGCGGGAGACCCAGTACTTC. Its protein product is CASNLRETQYF.